This T cell receptor (beta chain) was retrieved from a study of T-cell reconstitution after alpha-beta-depleted transplantation in children. Germline V gene lookup returns CDR1 SGHDT and CDR2 YYEEEE. The CDR3 runs 17 residues. Trimming took 1 base from V and 1 from J; bases not matched to a gene: 7. A library of TCRbeta sequences, prepared with unique molecular identifiers, was generated. TCRdb recomputed calls from the PCR reads with MiXCR, one row per CDR3 protein. The data contain 400,000 to 450,000 distinct CDR3 sequences, 43% of them seen just once; the ten biggest clones take up approximately 25%.

The rearrangement uses TRBV5-6 and TRBJ2-3; 9 positions match TRBD2. The sample consisted of PBMCs, taken before TCRalphabeta/CD19-depleted stem cell transplant. The origin of this receptor is a girl aged 2 to 10 with aplastic anemia, due to receive a stem cell transplant. CDR3 bases: TGTGCCAGCAGCTTGACGTTAAGCGGGGGGCGCACAGATACGCAGTATTTT. Translated: CASSLTLSGGRTDTQYF.